This TCR beta chain was recovered during a study of blood T cells in healthy people across ages. Findings and caveats of the study: Age advanced and TCR beta diversity per million T cells fell, roughly linearly.

A remark on this clonotype: The antigen is unknown.

The second PCR ran about 6 to 11 cycles with a sample-barcoded 5' primer and J-beta primers. Through a template-switch adaptor with 12 random nucleotides, each cDNA molecule received a tag. Each CDR3 protein gets one entry after TCRdb re-called the 5' RACE reads with MiXCR. Altogether 700,000 to 1,000,000 distinct CDR3 sequences are present, under 45% being singletons, with the ten largest covering approximately 19%. Per sample, no less than 6 micrograms of total RNA were extracted. The CDR3 sequence is 15 residues long. Germline V gene sequence: CDR1 LGHNA, CDR2 YSLEER. The V gene lost 3 bases and the J gene lost 1 base, with 9 bases spanning the gap.

The sequenced material came from blood. This clonotype originated in a man aged 60 to 69 in good health. The chain employs TRBV4-3 and TRBJ1-4, with D possibly being TRBD1 (6 bases). CDR3 DNA sequence: TGCGCCAGCAGCCAGGTCAGGGGAACTAATGAAAAACTGTTTTTT. This translates into CASSQVRGTNEKLFF.